The T cell receptor beta chain under discussion was sequenced for a study of blood T cells in healthy people across ages. The study, taken as a whole, reports: Percentage of naive T cells showed a strong correlation with TCR beta diversity.

Using a J-beta primer mix together with a sample-barcoded 5' primer, a second PCR was run for about 6 to 12 cycles. A template-switch adaptor containing 12 random nucleotides labeled each cDNA molecule. TCRdb re-called the 5' RACE reads through MiXCR, storing one row per CDR3 protein. The table records about 670,000 distinct CDR3 sequences, 45% to 60% of them present only once. This clonotype was recorded a few times. Its antigen is not known. V lost 5 bases and J lost 1, with 12 bases in between. The CDR3 covers 14 residues. Germline V gene lookup returns CDR1 MDHEN and CDR2 SYDVKM. Sequencing input: blood. The receptor's source is a woman aged 80 or over in good health. J is TRBJ2-7 and V is TRBV28, with D unclear. CDR3 nucleotide sequence: TGTGCCAGCAGTCCAAGGACCCGTTCCTACGAGCAGTACTTC. Its translation: CASSPRTRSYEQYF.